The entry that follows covers one TCR beta chain sequence. This clonotype was counted many times. The target of this receptor is not known. No base qualities exist here, and no much larger clone lies one base off it. The CDR3 goes from the cysteine to the phenylalanine over 14 residues. Just CDR3 DNA is preserved here, 42 bases in frame from base 1. V drops 4 bases and J drops 1 base, leaving 5 bases in between. According to the germline V gene (reference sequence), CDR1 reads MNHNY and CDR2 reads SVGAGI. The data stem from a study of neurological immune-mediated disorders (dated by TCRdb to 2018 to 2020). Looking at the study overall: Using UMI-based sequencing, the study compared peripheral blood TCR-beta repertoires from patients with HTLV-I-associated myelopathy (HAM/TSP), patients with multiple sclerosis, and healthy controls. Alongside PBMC samples, the set of 106 TCR-beta libraries contained longitudinal samples, technical triplicates, and paired CD4+ and CD8+ T-cell subsets that had been sorted. The cohort was made up of approximately 65 subjects, consisting of some 14 HAM/TSP patients, around 35 multiple sclerosis patients and around 20 healthy controls. The investigation overall reported the following: Expanded clones from different subjects shared no identical CDR3 amino acid sequences, which suggests that TCR-beta repertoires were private in all groups. TCR clonal expansion was highest in HAM/TSP patients and lowest in MS patients, with MS patients falling below even healthy controls.

cDNA was synthesized by template-switch 5'RACE using a primer carrying a 10-nucleotide random unique molecular identifier by which each TCR transcript was tagged. Every sequencing run yielded over 170 million TCR-beta sequences covering 15-18 subjects. The RNeasy kit was used to extract total RNA. TCR-beta VDJ regions were amplified with primers for the TCR constant region and the 5'RACE anchor, using the KAPA Real-time Library Amplification kit. Sample indexes and Illumina adaptors were added in a first PCR, after which library yield was increased in a second PCR. After Ampure bead purification, the TCR product of roughly 650 bp was size-selected on a 2% E-gel SizeSelection system. Before pooling, library quality was assessed on a Bioanalyzer, concentration was determined with Qubit, and library quantification was performed with the Kapa Library Quantification kit. An Illumina HiSeq 2500 was used to sequence the libraries paired-end at 2 x 150 bp. To increase sequence diversity, about 24-32% phiX was spiked into each library pool. The original methods were these. The quality-filtered reads were processed with the UMI-based MiGEC pipeline, whose error correction step removed more than 75% of the raw TCR sequences. IMGT germline references were used for aligning VDJ genes, and each clonotype was defined as a unique CDR3 amino acid sequence together with its V-J genes. Clonal expansion, Shannon diversity and CDR3 relatedness (CalcPairwiseDistances, ClusterSamples) were evaluated with VDJtools, and phylogenetic trees were built with CLCbio workbench. Clones with at least 8 unique UMIs were defined as expanded, with this threshold being based on coefficient-of-variation modelling across technical triplicates. TCRdb's own reprocessing of the public reads used fastp at Q25 and MiXCR and kept productive beta chains. Entries are consolidated by CDR3 protein sequence, retaining the most common genes and DNA. The V and J calls follow TCRdb's processing rather than the paper's. This sample holds more than 30,000 distinct CDR3 sequences; less than 9% were observed only once. The ten largest clones add up to roughly 6% of the sample.

Blood bank volunteers in Maryland, USA served as the healthy controls. For sorted-subset TCR libraries, 1 million sorted CD4+ or CD8+ T cells were used. Peripheral blood was subjected to Ficoll-Hypaque density gradient centrifugation to isolate PBMCs, which were then cryopreserved in liquid nitrogen. The study also sequenced paired sorted CD4+ and CD8+ subsets from healthy controls, HAM/TSP patients and MS patients. This sequence was found in a man between 45 and 60 years old in good health. Material: CD4+ T cells from blood. The chain joins TRBV6-6 to TRBJ2-6; no D gene can be assigned with confidence. The DNA sequence follows: TGTGCCAGCAGTTTCCAGTCTGGGGCCAACGTCCTGACTTTC. Its amino acids are CASSFQSGANVLTF.